This TCR beta chain was profiled in a study of neurological immune-mediated disorders (dated by TCRdb to about 2019). General notes on the study: The study compared peripheral blood TCR-beta repertoires of HTLV-I-associated myelopathy (HAM/TSP) patients, multiple sclerosis patients and healthy controls using UMI-based sequencing. Longitudinal samples, technical triplicates and paired sorted CD4+ and CD8+ T-cell subsets, alongside PBMC samples, were included among the roughly 100 TCR-beta libraries. The cohort comprised around 70 subjects: approximately 15 HAM/TSP patients, 34 multiple sclerosis patients and about 20 healthy controls.

Results the study describes overall, beyond this receptor: No identical CDR3 amino acid sequences were shared among expanded clones across subjects, suggesting private TCR-beta repertoires in all groups. TCR clonal expansion was highest in HAM/TSP patients and lowest in MS patients, with MS patients falling below even healthy controls.

This clonotype was seen repeatedly, ten times or more. Its target antigen remains unknown. One base away there is no much larger clone; base qualities are not given. For unsorted PBMC libraries, 2 million PBMCs were used after storage in RNAlater at -80 degrees C until RNA extraction. Peripheral blood was subjected to Ficoll-Hypaque density gradient centrifugation to isolate PBMCs, which were then cryopreserved in liquid nitrogen. cDNA was synthesized by template-switch 5'RACE using a primer with a 10-nucleotide random unique molecular identifier that tagged each TCR transcript. Every sequencing run covered 15-18 subjects and yielded more than 200 million TCR-beta sequences. The RNeasy kit was used to extract total RNA. Using the KAPA Real-time Library Amplification kit, TCR-beta VDJ regions were amplified with primers for the TCR constant region and the 5'RACE anchor. Sample indexes and Illumina adaptors were added in a first PCR, and a second PCR then increased library yield. After purification with Ampure beads, the TCR product of roughly 650 bp was size-selected on a 2% E-gel SizeSelection system. Before pooling, library quality was checked on a Bioanalyzer, concentration was measured with Qubit, and libraries were quantified with the Kapa Library Quantification kit. An Illumina HiSeq 2500 was used to sequence the libraries paired-end at 2 x 150 bp. To increase sequence diversity, roughly 23-30% phiX was spiked into each library pool. The original pipeline was this. The UMI-based MiGEC pipeline processed quality-filtered reads and removed over 75% of raw TCR sequences during error correction. IMGT germline references were used for alignment of VDJ genes, and clonotypes were defined by a unique CDR3 amino acid sequence together with V-J genes. Clonal expansion, Shannon diversity and CDR3 relatedness were evaluated with VDJtools (CalcPairwiseDistances, ClusterSamples), while phylogenetic trees were built in CLCbio workbench. A clone was classed as expanded if it had 8 or more unique UMIs, a cutoff based on coefficient-of-variation modelling across technical triplicates. Starting from the raw public reads, TCRdb applied fastp trimming at Q25, assembled clones with MiXCR and retained in-frame beta chains. Under each unique CDR3 protein, matching rows form one entry showing the most common genes and DNA. These V and J calls originate from TCRdb's pipeline instead of the authors' own analysis. The sample table records about 36,000 distinct CDR3 sequences; approximately 10% of these occur just once. 6.6% of the sample is in the top ten clones.

The sequenced material came from PBMCs. The receptor was derived from a woman aged 25 to 45 with HTLV-1-associated myelopathy (HAM/TSP).

The bases read TGCAGTGCTAGAGAGTCCGGAACGCATATGTTCCATGAGCAGTTCTTC. This sequence encodes CSARESGTHMFHEQFF. This chain is built from TRBV20-1 and TRBJ2-1; no confident D gene assignment can be made. Reading the germline V gene (reference sequence) gives CDR1 DFQATT and CDR2 SNEGSKA. The CDR3 holds 16 amino acids from the cysteine to the phenylalanine. The only DNA kept is the CDR3, 48 bases in frame from the first base. Deletion took 0 bases off V and 8 bases off J, with a span of 20 bases between the germline ends.